The 23 T cell receptor beta chains below come from one sample, sequenced in a study of blood T cell repertoires in COVID-19. Repertoires were generated with immunoSEQ multiplex PCR, while TCRdb's copy carries only in-frame clones and drops some. The sample shows 200,000 to 300,000 clones, around 87% of them seen only once. Sequenced material: peripheral blood. These receptors were obtained from a woman in her thirties or forties who had recovered from COVID-19.

The chain uses TRBV5-8 and TRBJ2-7; no clear D gene. Between the trimmed V and J ends, which lost 4 bases and 3 bases, there was a span of 26 bases. The CDR3 is made up of 18 amino acids. From germline, CDR1 is SGHTS and CDR2 YDEGEE. CDR3 residues: CASSPESPLSAPDYEQYF. DNA for the CDR3: TGTGCCAGCAGCCCAGAAAGCCCCCTTTCAGCGCCCGACTACGAGCAGTACTTC.

The CDR3 loop reads CASSDHPTGRRSEQFF. Written as DNA, the CDR3 is TGTGCCAGCAGTGACCATCCCACAGGGCGGAGAAGTGAGCAGTTCTTC. The chain couples TRBV6-1 to TRBJ2-1; weak D call: TRBD1 (6 bases). Germline V gene lookup returns CDR1 MNHNS and CDR2 SASEGT. V lost 3 bases, J lost 9 bases, and 21 bases lay in between. CDR3 length: 16 amino acids.

The rearrangement uses TRBV5-4 and TRBJ2-2; 14 bases are a match to TRBD2. Germline values: CDR1 SGHNT, CDR2 YYREEE (reference sequence). This CDR3 contains 18 residues. Trimming removed 2 bases from V and 4 bases from J; junction bases left unmatched: 7. For the CDR3, the DNA is TGTGCCAGCAGCTTCGGACTAGCGGGGGGTTCGACCACCGGGGAGCTGTTTTTT. The encoded protein is CASSFGLAGGSTTGELFF.

A few counts support this clone. The rearrangement uses TRBV27 and TRBJ2-2; 9 bases line up with TRBD1. V lost 2 bases to trimming and J lost 5 bases; unmatched junction nucleotides: 0. The CDR3 is 14 residues long. The V gene's germline CDR1 is MNHEY and CDR2 SMNVEV (reference sequence). CDR3 residues: CASSLGQGTGELFF. CDR3 coding DNA: TGTGCCAGCAGTTTAGGACAGGGGACCGGGGAGCTGTTTTTT.

This clone occurred a few times. A read error may produce the germline difference seen at one junction end. V usage is TRBV5-4 and J usage is TRBJ1-2; 8 nucleotides align to TRBD1. The CDR3 runs to 15 residues. The germline CDR1 and CDR2 sequences are SGHNT and YYREEE (reference sequence). CDR3 bases: TGTGCCAGCAGCCCCCCGTTTGGGACAGGTCTGCCCCCGCACTTC. Protein product: CASSPPFGTGLPPHF.

The V gene is TRBV3-1 (or the pseudogene TRBV3-2), the J gene TRBJ2-5; 8 nucleotides match TRBD1. Germline V CDR1 and CDR2: LGHDT, YNNKEL (reference sequence). The CDR3 runs 14 residues. Trimming took 4 bases from V and 3 from J; bases not matched to a gene: 4. CDR3 amino acids: CASSLRTGKETQYF. CDR3 DNA sequence: TGTGCCAGCAGCCTCCGGACAGGGAAAGAGACCCAGTACTTC.

This chain links TRBV20-1 with TRBJ1-4, with 7 bases aligning to TRBD1. The CDR3 is 14 amino acids. The germline V gene has CDR1 DFQATT and CDR2 SNEGSKA (reference sequence). V dropped 3 bases and J dropped 7; count of bases not matched to a gene: 8. CDR3 in amino acids: CSASRGRGTEKLFF. The CDR3 coding sequence is TGCAGTGCTAGTCGGGGCAGGGGGACTGAAAAACTGTTTTTT.

V is TRBV3-1 (or the pseudogene TRBV3-2) and J is TRBJ2-7, with 10 nucleotides matching TRBD1. Germline-derived CDR1 and CDR2 are LGHDT and YNNKEL (reference sequence). V lost 3 bases to trimming and J lost 6 bases; unmatched junction nucleotides: 5. This CDR3 has 14 amino acids. CDR3 protein: CASSHRGQGGEQYF. The DNA for the CDR3 is TGTGCCAGCAGCCACCGAGGACAGGGGGGCGAGCAGTACTTC.

The V gene is TRBV4-3, the J gene TRBJ2-3, with D possibly being TRBD2 (5 bases). V lost 4 bases and J 5 bases, leaving 16 bases between the germline ends. This CDR3 is built from 15 residues. The germline V gene encodes CDR1 LGHNA and CDR2 YSLEER. CDR3 sequence reads: CASSLGRVRQDTQYF. CDR3 bases: TGCGCCAGCAGCCTAGGGCGGGTGAGACAAGATACGCAGTATTTT.

The gene calls are TRBV11-2 and TRBJ2-7; 9 nucleotides align to TRBD2. Germline V gene data show CDR1 as SGHAT and CDR2 as FQNNGV. The CDR3 sequence is 15 residues long. V lost 5 bases and J lost 2; bases outside the gene matches: 7. The DNA of the CDR3 is TGTGCCAGCAGCATAGGACTAGCGTTTACCTACGAGCAGTACTTC. This sequence encodes CASSIGLAFTYEQYF.

The chain carries TRBV9 and TRBJ2-5, with 12 bases identical to TRBD2. Germline trimming cut 2 bases from V and 5 bases from J; bases unmatched to any gene: 10. In germline, CDR1 is SGDLS, CDR2 YYNGEE. This CDR3 spans 17 amino acids. CDR3 in DNA: TGTGCCAGCAGCGTCCACCCTCTAGCGGGGGGGCGGGAGACCCAGTACTTC. As protein: CASSVHPLAGGRETQYF. Together with reference TRBV9 and TRBJ2-5, the CDR3 gives the full variable domain: DSGVTQTPKHLITATGQRVTLRCSPRSGDLSVYWYQQSLDQGLQFLIQYYNGEERAKGNILERFSAQQFPDLHSELNLSSLELGDSALYFCASSVHPLAGGRETQYFGPGTRLLVL.

The CDR3 reads CASSLAKKGIMRETQYF. DNA for the CDR3: TGTGCCAGCAGCTTAGCGAAGAAGGGGATCATGAGGGAGACCCAGTACTTC. The chain uses TRBV7-2 and TRBJ2-5; D is possibly TRBD1 (5 bases). This CDR3 comprises 17 residues. V lost 0 bases to trimming and J lost 5 bases, with 19 bases between them. In germline, CDR1 is SGHTA, CDR2 FQGNSA.

The rearrangement joins TRBV7-8 to TRBJ1-2; D gene unclear. The V end lost 1 base, the J end lost 6 bases, and 9 bases lay between the germline ends. The CDR3 loop spans 13 amino acids. Germline loops: CDR1 SGHVS, CDR2 FQNEAQ. CDR3 in DNA: TGTGCCAGCAGCTTAGTCAGCGGTGATGGCTACACCTTC. This translates into CASSLVSGDGYTF.

The rearrangement uses TRBV2 and TRBJ2-7; the D is unclear. This CDR3 comprises 13 residues. In germline, CDR1 is SNHLY, CDR2 FYNNEI. V lost 8 bases to trimming and J lost 5 bases, with 16 bases between them. CDR3 in amino acids: CASASEVLDEQYF. The CDR3 DNA is TGTGCCAGCGCGTCTGAGGTTCTGGACGAGCAGTACTTC.

Only one count was recorded for this clone. The V gene is TRBV12-5, the J gene TRBJ2-7, with D hard to call. Germline CDR1 is LGHNT and CDR2 is FRNRAP. The CDR3 is made up of 11 amino acids. V dropped 3 bases and J dropped 3 bases, with 3 bases sitting between them. Written as DNA, the CDR3 is TGTGCTAGTGGTTTTCTCTACGAGCAGTACTTC. This codes for CASGFLYEQYF.

This chain connects TRBV6-1 to TRBJ1-1; maybe TRBD1 (6 bases). V lost 1 base and J 3 bases, leaving 9 bases between the germline ends. This CDR3 region has 14 residues. Per the germline V gene, CDR1 is MNHNS and CDR2 is SASEGT. The DNA for the CDR3 is TGTGCCAGCAGTGAAGTTGACAGGTACACTGAAGCTTTCTTT. Translation: CASSEVDRYTEAFF.

This chain joins TRBV5-1 and TRBJ1-1; TRBD1 matches 10 bases. CDR1 is SGHRS, CDR2 YFSETQ, per germline. The J segment lost 1 base and the V segment lost 4 bases, leaving 4 bases of the junction unmatched. The CDR3 is 15 amino acids. CDR3 residues: CASSAGQGSNTEAFF. The CDR3 DNA sequence: TGCGCCAGCAGCGCGGGACAGGGGTCGAACACTGAAGCTTTCTTT.

CDR3 DNA sequence: TGTGCCAGCAGCCAAGCCAGGGGATCCACAGATACGCAGTATTTT. This encodes CASSQARGSTDTQYF. The chain joins TRBV4-2 to TRBJ2-3; D possibly corresponds to TRBD1 (6 bases). This CDR3 has 15 amino acids. In germline, CDR1 is LGHNA, CDR2 YNFKEQ. Trimming cost V 1 base and J 2 bases, with 10 bases left between them.

This clone occurred once. The V call is TRBV4-2, the J call TRBJ2-7, with a possible D match to TRBD2 (5 bases). Germline V gene sequence: CDR1 LGHNA, CDR2 YNFKEQ. V shed 1 base and J shed 2 bases, with 15 bases lying between them. This CDR3 comprises 16 residues. This CDR3 reads CASSQGLASGPYEQYF. CDR3 coding DNA: TGTGCCAGCAGCCAAGGGCTTGCCAGCGGACCCTACGAGCAGTACTTC.

V is TRBV7-8 and J is TRBJ2-7; 13 bases match TRBD2. Germline CDR1 SGHVS, CDR2 FQNEAQ. This CDR3 region has 19 residues. The J segment lost 4 bases and the V segment lost 0 bases, leaving 12 bases of the junction unmatched. The CDR3 spells CASSLAAGTSGKSEYEQYF. CDR3 sequence (DNA): TGTGCCAGCAGCTTAGCGGCGGGGACTAGCGGGAAAAGTGAGTACGAGCAGTACTTC.

The sample holds many counts of this clone. The chain employs TRBV2 and TRBJ1-1, with 7 bases identical to TRBD1. This CDR3 contains 15 residues. The V gene's germline CDR1 is SNHLY and CDR2 FYNNEI. V gave up 4 bases and J gave up 4 bases; unmatched junction bases: 9. The CDR3 loop is CASSASGGWITEAFF. The CDR3 DNA follows: TGTGCCAGCAGTGCTTCAGGGGGTTGGATCACTGAAGCTTTCTTT.

The J gene is TRBJ1-2, the V gene TRBV5-6; D may be TRBD1 (6 bases). V lost 4 bases to trimming and J lost 4 bases, with 11 bases between them. The CDR3 is 13 amino acids. CDR1 and CDR2 from the germline V gene are SGHDT and YYEEEE. The CDR3 sequence: CASSPWGPYGYTF. CDR3 coding DNA: TGTGCCAGCAGCCCCTGGGGGCCCTATGGCTACACCTTC.

The chain links TRBV5-1 to TRBJ2-2; 9 positions agree with TRBD1. CDR1 and CDR2 (germline): SGHRS, YFSETQ. CDR3 length equals 12 residues. The V and J ends lost 4 bases and 13 bases, in that order; junction bases with no gene match: 5. DNA for the CDR3: TGCGCCAGCAGCCCCGACAGGGGGTGGCTGTTTTTT. Translation gives CASSPDRGWLFF. The whole variable domain, filled in from reference TRBV5-1 and TRBJ2-2, reads KAGVTQTPRYLIKTRGQQVTLSCSPISGHRSVSWYQQTPGQGLQFLFEYFSETQRNKGNFPGRFSGRQFSNSRSEMNVSTLELGDSALYLCASSPDRGWLFFGEGSRLTVL.